This TCR beta chain was recorded in a study of beta chain features in type 1 diabetes. Looking at the study overall: The study examined roughly 100 million sorted cells across all samples. General study points: TCRB rearrangement may or may not be influenced by HLA type; here this remained unresolved. A moderate, significant TCRB CDR3 shortening appeared in type 1 diabetes across four CD4+ subsets. Patients showed naive, central memory and Treg TCRB repertoires that appeared more similar than those of healthy donors.

The CDR3 contains 14 residues. Losses at the gene ends were 3 bases for V and 3 bases for J; bases not matched to a gene: 2. Germline CDR1 and CDR2: SQVTM and ANQGSEA. This clone was detected a few times. Its antigen is not identified. The sample carries other DNA sequences with the same CDR3. Expressed TCRB transcripts were sequenced because the entire RNA isolate underwent reverse transcription. The repertoire was sequenced with immunoSEQ multiplex PCR; TCRdb's copy has only in-frame clones and lacks some. The sample lists around 250,000 clones; over 11% were seen once. The clonotype comes from a man aged 30-40 years with type 1 diabetes. Sequencing was done on a sample of naive CD4+ T cells from blood. V gene TRBV29-1 combines with J gene TRBJ2-2, with TRBD1 matching 9 bases. In DNA, the CDR3 is TGCAGCGTTGAGGACAGGGGCTACACCGGGGAGCTGTTTTTT. It yields the protein CSVEDRGYTGELFF.